This T cell receptor (beta chain) was identified in a study of blood T cell repertoires in COVID-19. TCRdb keeps only in-frame clones here, not all; method: immunoSEQ multiplex PCR. The sample includes about 110,000 clones, around 64% of them seen just once. CDR1 MGHRA and CDR2 YSYEKL come from the germline V gene. V was pared by 1 base and J by 4 bases, with 13 bases between. The CDR3 sequence is 16 residues long. The chain has TRBV4-1 and TRBJ1-4; possible D gene TRBD1, 5 bases. Source material: peripheral blood. This receptor was obtained from a woman aged 40 to 55 with acute or convalescent COVID-19. CDR3 DNA sequence: TGCGCCAGCAGCCAAGGGCAGGGCTCGGGTAATGAAAAACTGTTTTTT. This gives the protein CASSQGQGSGNEKLFF.